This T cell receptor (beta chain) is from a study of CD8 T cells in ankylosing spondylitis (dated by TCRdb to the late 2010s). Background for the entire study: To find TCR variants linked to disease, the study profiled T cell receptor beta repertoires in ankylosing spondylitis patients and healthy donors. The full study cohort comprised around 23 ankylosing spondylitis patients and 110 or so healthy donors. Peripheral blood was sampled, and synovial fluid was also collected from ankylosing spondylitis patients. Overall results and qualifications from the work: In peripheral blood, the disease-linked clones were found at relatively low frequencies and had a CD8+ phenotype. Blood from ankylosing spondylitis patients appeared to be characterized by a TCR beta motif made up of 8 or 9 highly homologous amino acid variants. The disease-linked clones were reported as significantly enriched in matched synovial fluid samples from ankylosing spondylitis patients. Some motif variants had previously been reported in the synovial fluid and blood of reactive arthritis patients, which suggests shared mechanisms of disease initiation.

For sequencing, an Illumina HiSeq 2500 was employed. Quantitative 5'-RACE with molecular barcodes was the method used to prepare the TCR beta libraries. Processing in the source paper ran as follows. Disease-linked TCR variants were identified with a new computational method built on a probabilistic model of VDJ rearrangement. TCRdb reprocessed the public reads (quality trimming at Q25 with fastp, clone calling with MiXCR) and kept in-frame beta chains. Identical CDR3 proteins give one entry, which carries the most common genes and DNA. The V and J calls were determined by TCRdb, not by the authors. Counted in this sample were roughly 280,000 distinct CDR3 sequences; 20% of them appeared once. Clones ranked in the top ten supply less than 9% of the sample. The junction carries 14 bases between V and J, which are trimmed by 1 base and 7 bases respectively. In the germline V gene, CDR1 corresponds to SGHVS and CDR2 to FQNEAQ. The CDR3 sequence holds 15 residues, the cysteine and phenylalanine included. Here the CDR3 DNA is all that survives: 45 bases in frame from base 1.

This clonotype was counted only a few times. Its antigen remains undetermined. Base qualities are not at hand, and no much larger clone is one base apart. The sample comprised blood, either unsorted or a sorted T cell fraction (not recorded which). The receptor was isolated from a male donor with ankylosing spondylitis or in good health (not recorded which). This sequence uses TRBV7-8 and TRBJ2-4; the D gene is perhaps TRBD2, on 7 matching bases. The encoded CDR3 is CASSLGTRGLNIQYF. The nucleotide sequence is TGTGCCAGCAGCTTAGGGACTAGGGGGTTGAACATTCAGTACTTC.